What follows are 24 T cell receptor beta chains derived from one specimen sequenced in a study of blood T cells in healthy people across ages. Through a sample-barcoded 5' primer and a J-beta primer mix, a second PCR was run for roughly 7 to 11 cycles. TCRdb processed the 5' RACE reads anew with MiXCR; each CDR3 protein has one entry. The table lists roughly 800,000 distinct CDR3 sequences, 25% of them singletons, with roughly 3.5% in the top ten. These data are also associated with another study on T cells of mothers and their children.

The sample taken for sequencing was blood. All receptors derive from a boy under 18 in good health.

This clonotype was seen a few times. The chain employs TRBV29-1 and TRBJ2-5; D is unresolved. Germline CDR1 reads SQVTM; CDR2 reads ANQGSEA. The CDR3 has 12 residues. The ends were cut back, 4 bases at V and 2 bases at J, with 8 bases in the middle. The CDR3 region has the DNA TGCAGCGTTGCCAGGAAACAAGAGACCCAGTACTTC. As protein: CSVARKQETQYF. The complete variable domain, with remaining parts taken from reference TRBV29-1 and TRBJ2-5, reads SAVISQKPSRDICQRGTSLTIQCQVDSQVTMMFWYRQQPGQSLTLIATANQGSEATYESGFVIDKFPISRPNLTFSTLTVSNMSPEDSSIYLCSVARKQETQYFGPGTRLLVL.

The chain joins TRBV10-3 to TRBJ2-5; the D gene is possibly TRBD1 (6 bases). Germline assignment: CDR1 ENHRY and CDR2 SYGVKD. The CDR3 sequence is 14 residues long. V was clipped by 4 bases and J by 2 bases, with 11 bases between them. Here the CDR3 DNA reads TGTGCCATCAGTGCCGGGACAACTCAAGAGACCCAGTACTTC. It is translated as CAISAGTTQETQYF.

This clonotype was observed many times. The J gene is TRBJ1-1, the V gene TRBV28; D gene unclear. The V end lost 7 bases, the J end lost 2 bases, and 14 bases lay between the germline ends. Germline V lookup: CDR1 MDHEN, CDR2 SYDVKM. The CDR3 consists of 14 residues. CDR3 in amino acids: CASTILGVNTEAFF. In nucleotides, the CDR3 is TGTGCCAGCACTATCCTAGGAGTAAACACTGAAGCTTTCTTT.

This clonotype has at least ten counts. The genes are TRBV7-6 and TRBJ2-7, with a possible D match to TRBD1 (6 bases). The CDR3 contains 15 residues. Trimming cost V 5 bases and J 4 bases, with 18 bases left between them. Germline CDR1 is SGHVS and CDR2 is FNYEAQ. In nucleotides, the CDR3 is TGTGCCAGCAGCCCGGACAGCACCGCGATTTACGAGCAGTACTTC. Protein sequence: CASSPDSTAIYEQYF.

This clonotype was seen a handful of times. The chain employs TRBV6-2 or TRBV6-3 and TRBJ2-5, with D possibly TRBD1 on 6 matching bases. This CDR3 contains 14 residues. CDR1 is MNHEY, CDR2 SVGEGT, per germline. The V and J ends lost 5 bases and 7 bases respectively, with 17 bases between them. This CDR3 is CASSKTGTPSTQYF. CDR3 DNA: TGTGCCAGCAGTAAAACAGGGACCCCGTCGACCCAGTACTTC.

CDR3 bases: TGCAGTGCTCCCCTGAGGGGGACTAGCGGGAGGGTCTCCGAGCAGTACTTC. Translation gives CSAPLRGTSGRVSEQYF. V and J are TRBV20-1 and TRBJ2-7; 16 bases match TRBD2. The CDR3 covers 17 residues. V dropped 5 bases and J dropped 6; count of bases not matched to a gene: 13. The V gene's germline CDR1 is DFQATT and CDR2 SNEGSKA (reference sequence).

With respect to this clonotype: Relative to the germline gene, one junction end is altered; a read error may explain this. The chain combines TRBV7-9 with TRBJ2-1; D gene unclear. The CDR3 is 12 residues long. Germline CDR1 reads SEHNR; CDR2 reads FQNEAQ (reference sequence). The CDR3 sequence: CACSLLEDEQFF. As DNA, the CDR3 is TGTGCCTGCAGCCTCCTCGAAGACGAGCAGTTCTTC.

The gene calls are TRBV6-1 and TRBJ2-7; 7 bases are a match to TRBD1. Germline CDR1 and CDR2: MNHNS and SASEGT. The junction had 5 bases not matched to a gene; V was cut back by 6 bases and J by 0 bases. The CDR3 contains 14 residues. As DNA, the CDR3 is TGTGCCAGCAGAGACAGGGCCGCCTCCTACGAGCAGTACTTC. Its translation is CASRDRAASYEQYF.

The genes are TRBV25-1 and TRBJ2-1, with TRBD2 matching 9 bases. The CDR3 has 18 amino acids. Germline lookup yields CDR1 MGHDK and CDR2 SYGVNS. V lost 1 base and J lost 9; bases outside the gene matches: 16. CDR3 sequence (DNA): TGTGCCAGCAGTGAATTCCGATATAGCGGGAGTTGGAAGGGTGAGCAGTTCTTC. Translating gives CASSEFRYSGSWKGEQFF.

The chain has TRBV20-1 and TRBJ2-1; D might be TRBD2 (5 bases). Germline CDR1 reads DFQATT; CDR2 reads SNEGSKA (reference sequence). The CDR3 covers 16 residues. Trimming took 2 bases from V and 3 from J, leaving 17 bases between them. CDR3 DNA: TGCAGTGCTAGAAATGCTTCGGCGGGTTACTACAATGAGCAGTTCTTC. Its protein product is CSARNASAGYYNEQFF.

Concerning this clonotype itself: One junction end does not reproduce the germline sequence, and a read error may be involved. The chain uses TRBV10-3 and TRBJ2-7; 7 bases are a match to TRBD2. This CDR3 region has 14 residues. Germline V CDR1 and CDR2: ENHRY, SYGVKD. CDR3 sequence reads: CAVSDTGGSYEQYF. Written as DNA, the CDR3 is TGTGCCGTCAGTGATACAGGCGGGAGCTACGAGCAGTACTTC.

This clonotype was seen more than once but under ten times. J is TRBJ2-2 and V is TRBV7-2; perhaps TRBD2 as D (7 bases). CDR3 length: 16 residues. CDR1 SGHTA and CDR2 FQGNSA come from the germline V gene. The V gene lost 1 base and the J gene lost 7 bases, with 16 bases spanning the gap. The CDR3 protein is CASSLVGRDISGELFF. CDR3 DNA: TGTGCCAGCAGCTTAGTGGGGAGGGACATTAGCGGGGAGCTGTTTTTT.

This chain joins TRBV4-3 and TRBJ2-1; the D is unclear. The CDR3 runs 13 residues. Between the trimmed V and J ends, which lost 1 base and 4 bases, there was a span of 5 bases. Germline V lookup: CDR1 LGHNA, CDR2 YSLEER. The CDR3 loop is CASSQVDYNEQFF. CDR3 DNA sequence: TGCGCCAGCAGCCAAGTGGATTACAATGAGCAGTTCTTC.

This chain connects TRBV7-2 to TRBJ2-5; unclear D gene. CDR1 is SGHTA, CDR2 FQGNSA, per germline. CDR3 length: 16 amino acids. Trimming removed 4 bases from V and 1 base from J, with 16 bases in between. In DNA, the CDR3 is TGTGCCAGCAGCTCCCGAGCAGAACGGCTCCAAGAGACCCAGTACTTC. This gives the protein CASSSRAERLQETQYF.

This chain joins TRBV4-2 and TRBJ1-4, with D maybe TRBD1 (6 bases). Germline values: CDR1 LGHNA, CDR2 YNFKEQ. Trimming took 4 bases from V and 8 from J, leaving 20 bases between them. CDR3 size: 16 residues. The CDR3 protein is CASSREGPGAGEKLFF. DNA of the CDR3: TGTGCCAGCAGCCGGGAAGGTCCGGGGGCAGGGGAAAAACTGTTTTTT.

The sample holds a few counts of this clonotype. The chain has TRBV9 and TRBJ1-3; D is unresolved. Germline V gene lookup returns CDR1 SGDLS and CDR2 YYNGEE. CDR3 length: 16 residues. V was trimmed by 2 bases and J by 3 bases, leaving 15 bases between them. The CDR3 reads CASSVSASNLGNTIYF. DNA of the CDR3: TGTGCCAGCAGCGTGAGTGCTAGTAACCTTGGAAACACCATATATTTT.

CDR3 bases: TGTGCCAGCAGCGCGGACAGTCGACTCAATCAGCCCCAGCATTTT. The encoded protein is CASSADSRLNQPQHF. This rearrangement joins TRBV7-9 to TRBJ1-5, with a weak D call TRBD1 (6 bases). V was shortened by 5 bases and J by 3 bases, with 14 bases between the two germline ends. Germline V gives CDR1 SEHNR, CDR2 FQNEAQ (reference sequence). This CDR3 comprises 15 residues.

This clonotype was seen a few times. The chain is built from TRBV10-2 and TRBJ2-2; 8 bases agree with TRBD1. The CDR3 has 14 residues. Germline V CDR1 and CDR2: WSHSY, SAAADI. With 6 bases clipped from V and 6 bases from J, the junction kept 6 bases outside the gene matches. For the CDR3, the DNA is TGCGCCAGCAGCGGACAGGGCTCCCCCGGGGAGCTGTTTTTT. Translated, it gives CASSGQGSPGELFF.

The CDR3 here is CASSQEGTGAAEQYF. The CDR3, as DNA: TGCGCCAGCAGCCAAGAGGGGACAGGAGCCGCCGAGCAGTACTTC. The chain recombines TRBV4-3 with TRBJ2-1; 8 positions agree with TRBD1. Near its end, the DNA agrees better with TRBJ2-7, so the J call may be wrong. Germline V gives CDR1 LGHNA, CDR2 YSLEER. The CDR3 is made up of 15 amino acids.

In its sample, this clonotype was seen a few times. CDR3 DNA sequence: TGTGCCAGCAGCGCCGACGGGACAACGTGGATATTATACAATGAGCAGTTCTTC. The encoded protein is CASSADGTTWILYNEQFF. This chain links TRBV9 with TRBJ2-1; possible D gene TRBD1, 6 bases. This CDR3 spans 18 amino acids. The V end was cut by 3 bases, the J end by 4 bases, with 23 bases between. Germline V gene data show CDR1 as SGDLS and CDR2 as YYNGEE.

This clonotype was counted only a few times. The V call is TRBV5-1, the J call TRBJ1-2; possible D gene TRBD1, 6 bases. V shed 4 bases and J shed 4 bases, with 17 bases lying between them. The CDR3 totals 15 residues. The germline gives CDR1 SGHRS, CDR2 YFSETQ. DNA of the CDR3: TGCGCCAGCAGCCCGGACAGCTCGTCCTCCTATGGCTACACCTTC. The encoded protein is CASSPDSSSSYGYTF. The full variable domain, with the rest looked up from reference TRBV5-1 and TRBJ1-2, is KAGVTQTPRYLIKTRGQQVTLSCSPISGHRSVSWYQQTPGQGLQFLFEYFSETQRNKGNFPGRFSGRQFSNSRSEMNVSTLELGDSALYLCASSPDSSSSYGYTFGSGTRLTVV.

The chain's CDR3 is CASSLRTSGATDTQYF. As DNA, the CDR3 is TGTGCCAGCAGTCTAAGGACTAGCGGGGCCACAGATACGCAGTATTTT. V is TRBV28 and J is TRBJ2-3; 12 nucleotides match TRBD2. V trimming: 5 bases; J trimming: 2 bases; junction bases outside the gene matches: 5. In germline, CDR1 is MDHEN, CDR2 SYDVKM. The CDR3 totals 16 residues. The full variable domain, in which reference TRBV28 and TRBJ2-3 provide the parts outside the CDR3, is DVKVTQSSRYLVKRTGEKVFLECVQDMDHENMFWYRQDPGLGLRLIYFSYDVKMKEKGDIPEGYSVSREKKERFSLILESASTNQTSMYLCASSLRTSGATDTQYFGPGTRLTVL.

The chain carries TRBV29-1 and TRBJ2-4, with 7 bases aligning to TRBD2. After removal of 3 bases from V and 0 bases from J, the junction contained 11 bases not matched to a gene. The CDR3 contains 17 residues. CDR1 and CDR2 from the germline V gene are SQVTM and ANQGSEA. CDR3 sequence reads: CSVEEGGGFLAKNIQYF. Written as DNA, the CDR3 is TGCAGCGTTGAGGAGGGCGGGGGATTCTTAGCCAAAAACATTCAGTACTTC.

A few counts support this clonotype. This sequence joins TRBV20-1 and TRBJ2-3; TRBD1 matches 7 bases. After removal of 5 bases from V and 4 bases from J, the junction contained 3 bases not matched to a gene. Germline V gene data show CDR1 as DFQATT and CDR2 as SNEGSKA (reference sequence). CDR3 length: 12 amino acids. CDR3 bases: TGCAGTGCTCCGACAGGGTCAGATACGCAGTATTTT. Protein sequence: CSAPTGSDTQYF.